The rows below give T cell receptor beta chains drawn from one sample of a study of cytomegalovirus exposure and HLA in healthy donors. This table comes from immunoSEQ multiplex PCR, and its TCRdb copy is limited to in-frame clones, with some not included. The sample consists of 150,000 to 160,000 clones, under 85% of them appearing once. Sequenced: PBMCs. The receptors come from a man aged 18-30 years in good health and CMV-seronegative. Each CDR3 is given with its conserved first and last residue. A D gene is named only where the DNA matches it firmly. Part of the rows lack a size; the others show once, few, many or a class for expanded clones.

TRBJ1-6	.	TRBV6-1	TRBD1	TGTGCCAGCAGTGAATTGGAGACAGGGGGTTATAATTCACCCCTCCACTTT	CASSELETGGYNSPLHF
TRBJ2-5	.	TRBV6-1	TRBD1	TGTGCCAGCAGTGAAAGGGCCGGGACAGGGCCCCAAGAGACCCAGTACTTC	CASSERAGTGPQETQYF
TRBJ1-4	.	TRBV7-9	.	TGTGCCAGCAGCTTAGATACCCGAGGGGACTTTAATGAAAAACTGTTTTTT	CASSLDTRGDFNEKLFF
TRBJ1-2	.	TRBV11-2	.	TGTGCCAGCAGCTTAGATTACGCAACTAGCTATGGCTACACCTTC	CASSLDYATSYGYTF
TRBJ2-1	.	TRBV6-1	TRBD2	TGTGCCAGCAGTGGTGGGACTAGCGGGTACTCCTACAATGAGCAGTTCTTC	CASSGGTSGYSYNEQFF
TRBJ2-7	few	TRBV2	.	TGTGCCAGCAGGCGGACAGACTCCTACGAGCAGTACTTC	CASRRTDSYEQYF
TRBJ2-1	few	TRBV29-1	.	TGCAGCGGGAACAGGGTTGGAATTAATGAGCAGTTCTTC	CSGNRVGINEQFF
TRBJ2-5	.	TRBV7-9	.	TGTGCCAGCAGCCCATTTGGGGGGATCCAAGAGACCCAGTACTTC	CASSPFGGIQETQYF
TRBJ1-4	.	TRBV6-5	.	TGTGCCAGCAGCCCTCGGGGGGGGGTTGAAAAACTGTTTTTT	CASSPRGGVEKLFF
TRBJ1-1	.	TRBV20-1	.	TGCAGTGCTCCCGTAGAGACTGAAGCTTTCTTT	CSAPVETEAFF
TRBJ1-6	.	TRBV11-2	.	TGTGCCAGCAGCTTAGGGGCAGTTTATTCACCCCTCCACTTT	CASSLGAVYSPLHF
TRBJ2-4	.	TRBV7-9	TRBD1	TGTGCCAGCAGCCTGGGACAGGGGGCTCGTGACATTCAGTACTTC	CASSLGQGARDIQYF
TRBJ2-7	.	TRBV7-9	.	TGTGCCAGCAGCCCTCCGGTGAACAGCCACTACGAGCAGTACTTC	CASSPPVNSHYEQYF
TRBJ2-5	.	TRBV13	.	TGTGCCAGCAGCTTTCCCGGGCAAGAGACCCAGTACTTC	CASSFPGQETQYF
TRBJ2-2	.	TRBV5-1	.	TGCGCCAGCAGCTTGTGGGGGCTCGGGGAGCTGTTTTTT	CASSLWGLGELFF
TRBJ1-6	.	TRBV30	.	TGTGCCTGGAGTGTCGCAGGGCGTAATTCACCCCTCCACTTT	CAWSVAGRNSPLHF
TRBJ2-1	.	TRBV4-1	TRBD2	TGCGCCAGCAGCACCCAACTAGCGGGCGGGAATGAGCAGTTCTTC	CASSTQLAGGNEQFF
TRBJ1-1	.	TRBV28	.	TGTGCCAGCAGTTCCGCGACAGTGGGCACTGAAGCTTCCTTT	CASSSATVGTEASF
TRBJ1-5	.	TRBV28	.	TGTGCCAGCAGTCCCCCTCTGAGGGGAGGGCAGCCCCAGCATTTT	CASSPPLRGGQPQHF
TRBJ1-1	few	TRBV6-1	TRBD1	TGTGCCAGCAGACAACAGGGGGTTATGAACACTGAAGCTTTCTTT	CASRQQGVMNTEAFF
TRBJ2-3	medium-sized	TRBV6-4	TRBD2	TGTGCCAGCAGTGACAGCGGGGGGGCAGATACGCAGTATTTT	CASSDSGGADTQYF
TRBJ1-5	.	TRBV15	.	TGTGCCACCAGCAGAGATATGCAGGGTACCCAGCCCCAGCATTTT	CATSRDMQGTQPQHF
TRBJ2-7	once	TRBV6-6	.	TGTGCCAGCAGTTGGGCAGGGTATGCGGACGAGCAGTACTTC	CASSWAGYADEQYF
TRBJ1-2	.	TRBV7-2	TRBD1	TGTGCCAGCACTACGACAGGGGGCTTGGGCTACACCTTC	CASTTTGGLGYTF
TRBJ2-3	once	TRBV5-1	.	TGCGCCAGCAGCTTGGGGGGGGGCCTGACAGATACGCAGTATTTT	CASSLGGGLTDTQYF
TRBJ1-2	.	TRBV7-9	.	TGTGCCAGCAGTTTAAAGAGCGATGGCTACACCTTC	CASSLKSDGYTF
TRBJ2-4	.	TRBV9	.	TGTGCCAGCAGCGTAGACGCGGGGGCTATAAACAGTCAGTACTTC	CASSVDAGAINSQYF
TRBJ1-2	.	TRBV19	.	TGTGCCAGTAGTCCCCAGGCTACTAACTATGGCTACACCTTC	CASSPQATNYGYTF
TRBJ1-5	.	TRBV28	.	TGTGCCAGCAGTAAACTCAGGGGCCTCGGCAATCAGCCCCAGCATTTT	CASSKLRGLGNQPQHF
TRBJ1-1	.	TRBV7-9	.	TGTGCCAGCAGCTTCTCTACAGGGAGTGAAGCTTTCTTT	CASSFSTGSEAFF
TRBJ2-1	.	TRBV2	.	TGTGCCAGCAGCGAAACAGGGCTCTCCTACAATGAGCAGTTCTTC	CASSETGLSYNEQFF
TRBJ1-5	.	TRBV5-8	TRBD1	TGTGCCAGCAGCTTTTGGACAGGGAAAAATAGCAATCAGCCCCAGCATTTT	CASSFWTGKNSNQPQHF
TRBJ1-1	.	TRBV7-2	.	TGTGCCAGCAGCCAAGACCGGGACAATGAAGCTTTCTTT	CASSQDRDNEAFF
TRBJ1-2	.	TRBV30	TRBD1	TGTGCTTGGAGAGAATCGGGACAGGTTTATGGCTACACCTTC	CAWRESGQVYGYTF
TRBJ1-1	.	TRBV6-5	.	TGTGCCAGCAGTTACGCCCCCGAAGGGAGAGGGAAAAAAGCTTTCTTT	CASSYAPEGRGKKAFF
TRBJ2-2	.	TRBV6-5	.	TGTGCCAGCAGTCAGGGTCCCGGGGAGCTGTTTTTT	CASSQGPGELFF
TRBJ1-1	.	TRBV27	.	TGTGCCAGCAGTTTAAATCTCGGGGGGGGGCTTACTGAAGCTTTCTTT	CASSLNLGGGLTEAFF
TRBJ2-7	.	TRBV19	TRBD1	TGTGCCAGTAGTACCCGGGACAGGGGGATCTACGAGCAGTACTTC	CASSTRDRGIYEQYF
TRBJ2-5	.	TRBV18	TRBD2	TGTGCCAGCTCACCACCGGGAGCGGGGGTCACCCGGGAGACCCAGTACTTC	CASSPPGAGVTRETQYF